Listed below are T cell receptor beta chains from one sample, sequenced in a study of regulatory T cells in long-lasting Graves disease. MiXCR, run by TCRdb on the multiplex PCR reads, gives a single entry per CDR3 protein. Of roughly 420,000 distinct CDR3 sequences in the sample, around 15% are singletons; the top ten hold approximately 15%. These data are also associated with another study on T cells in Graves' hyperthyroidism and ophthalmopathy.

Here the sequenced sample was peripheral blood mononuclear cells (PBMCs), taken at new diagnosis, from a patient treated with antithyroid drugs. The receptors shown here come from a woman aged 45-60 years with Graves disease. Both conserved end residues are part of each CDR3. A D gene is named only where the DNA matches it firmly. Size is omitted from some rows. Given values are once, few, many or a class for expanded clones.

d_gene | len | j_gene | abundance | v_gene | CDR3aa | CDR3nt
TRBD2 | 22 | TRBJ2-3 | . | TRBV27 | CASSRTSFPQTPSGMGTDTQYF | TGTGCCAGCAGTCGGACTAGCTTTCCACAAACCCCGAGTGGTATGGGCACAGATACGCAGTATTTT
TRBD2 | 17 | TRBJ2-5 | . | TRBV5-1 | CASSLLEAGGDQETQYF | TGCGCCAGCAGCTTGCTTGAGGCGGGAGGAGACCAAGAGACCCAGTACTTC
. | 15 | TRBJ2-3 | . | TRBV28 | CASSLSGARTDTQYF | TGTGCCAGCAGTTTATCAGGGGCCCGCACAGATACGCAGTATTTT
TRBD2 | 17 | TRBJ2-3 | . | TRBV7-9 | CASSLPSSGTSTDTQYF | TGTGCCAGCAGCTTACCCTCTAGCGGGACGAGCACAGATACGCAGTATTTT
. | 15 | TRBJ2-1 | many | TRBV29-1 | CSVNLLGSIYNEQFF | TGCAGCGTTAACCTACTCGGGAGTATCTACAATGAGCAGTTCTTC
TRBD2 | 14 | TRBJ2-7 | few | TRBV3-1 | CASSQGLGGYEQYF | TGTGCCAGCAGCCAGGGACTAGGAGGGTACGAGCAGTACTTC
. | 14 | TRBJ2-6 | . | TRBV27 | CASSAAGGANVLTF | TGTGCCAGCAGTGCCGCTGGTGGGGCCAACGTCCTGACTTTC
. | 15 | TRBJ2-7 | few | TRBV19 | CASSIRQAYSYEQYF | TGTGCCAGTAGTATCCGACAGGCGTACTCCTACGAGCAGTACTTC
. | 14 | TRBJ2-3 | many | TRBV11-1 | CASSTRDLTDTQYF | TGTGCCAGCAGTACCAGGGATCTCACAGATACGCAGTATTTT
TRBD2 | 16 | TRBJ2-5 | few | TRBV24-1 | CATSQSGSSVQETQYF | TGTGCCACCAGTCAGAGCGGGAGTTCCGTCCAAGAGACCCAGTACTTC
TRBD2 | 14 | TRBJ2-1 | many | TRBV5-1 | CASSFRGGVDEQFF | TGCGCCAGCAGCTTCCGGGGGGGTGTCGATGAGCAGTTCTTC
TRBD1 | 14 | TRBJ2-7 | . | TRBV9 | CASSGRDRGYEQYF | TGTGCCAGCAGCGGCCGGGACAGGGGGTACGAGCAGTACTTC
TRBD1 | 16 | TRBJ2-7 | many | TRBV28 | CASSLSYGTGVIEQYF | TGTGCCAGCAGTTTATCCTATGGGACAGGGGTAATCGAGCAGTACTTC
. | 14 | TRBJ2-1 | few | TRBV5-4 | CASIKEARSNEQFF | TGTGCCAGCATAAAAGAGGCTAGATCCAATGAGCAGTTCTTC
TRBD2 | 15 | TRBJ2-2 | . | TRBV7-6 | CASSLAGGSTGELFF | TGTGCCAGCAGCTTAGCGGGAGGGAGTACCGGGGAGCTGTTTTTT
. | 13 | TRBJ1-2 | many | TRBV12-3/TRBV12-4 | CASSPGNNYGYTF | TGTGCCAGCAGTCCGGGAAATAACTATGGCTACACCTTC
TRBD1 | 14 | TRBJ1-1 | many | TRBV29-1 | CSVDRDRLNTEAFF | TGCAGCGTTGACCGGGACAGACTGAACACTGAAGCTTTCTTT
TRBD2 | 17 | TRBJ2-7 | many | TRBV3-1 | CASSLRTSGSGSYEQYF | TGTGCCAGCAGCCTCCGGACTAGCGGGAGCGGTTCCTACGAGCAGTACTTC
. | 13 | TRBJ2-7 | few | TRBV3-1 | CASSQGLPGEQYF | TGTGCCAGCAGCCAAGGCCTCCCCGGCGAGCAGTACTTC
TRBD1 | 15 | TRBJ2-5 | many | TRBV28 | CASSFPDRGQETQYF | TGTGCCAGCAGTTTTCCGGACAGGGGACAAGAGACCCAGTACTTC
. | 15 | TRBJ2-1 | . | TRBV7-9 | CASSLATAPSNEQFF | TGTGCCAGCAGCTTAGCGACGGCTCCTTCCAATGAGCAGTTCTTC
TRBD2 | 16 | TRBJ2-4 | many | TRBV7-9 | CASSLREGGAKNIQYF | TGTGCCAGCAGCTTAAGGGAGGGCGGAGCCAAAAACATTCAGTACTTC
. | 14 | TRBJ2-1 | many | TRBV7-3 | CASSLTSDRNEQFF | TGTGCCAGCAGCTTAACTAGCGACAGGAATGAGCAGTTCTTC
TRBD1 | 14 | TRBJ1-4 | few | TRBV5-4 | CASSMGQVNEKLFF | TGTGCCAGCAGTATGGGACAGGTTAATGAAAAACTGTTTTTT
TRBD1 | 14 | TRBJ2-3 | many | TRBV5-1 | CASSWTGDPDTQYF | TGCGCCAGCAGCTGGACAGGGGATCCAGATACGCAGTATTTT
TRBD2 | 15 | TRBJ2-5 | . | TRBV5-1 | CASSTGLAPGETQYF | TGCGCCAGCAGCACGGGACTAGCGCCGGGGGAGACCCAGTACTTC
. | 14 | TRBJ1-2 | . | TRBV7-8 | CASSLASRLYGYTF | TGTGCCAGCAGCTTAGCGAGTAGGTTGTATGGCTACACCTTC
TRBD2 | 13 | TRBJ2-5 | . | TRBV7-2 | CASSRLAEGTQYF | TGTGCCAGCAGCCGACTAGCGGAGGGGACCCAGTACTTC
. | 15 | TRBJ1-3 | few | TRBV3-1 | CASSQDNTAGNTIYF | TGTGCCAGCAGCCAAGATAATACAGCTGGAAACACCATATATTTT
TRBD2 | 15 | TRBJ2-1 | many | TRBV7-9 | CASTRPSGVYNEQFF | TGTGCCAGCACCCGGCCCAGCGGGGTCTACAATGAGCAGTTCTTC
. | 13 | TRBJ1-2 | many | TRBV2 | CASRKWGGYGYTF | TGTGCCAGCAGAAAGTGGGGTGGCTATGGCTACACCTTC
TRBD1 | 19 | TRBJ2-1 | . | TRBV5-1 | CASRGWGTGVSSTANEQFF | TGCGCCAGCAGGGGTTGGGGGACAGGGGTGAGTAGTACGGCCAATGAGCAGTTCTTC
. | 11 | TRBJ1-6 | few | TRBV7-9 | CASALDSPLHF | TGTGCCAGCGCCCTAGATTCACCCCTCCACTTT
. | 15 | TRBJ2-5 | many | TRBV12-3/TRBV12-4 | CASSFGQGGAETQYF | TGTGCCAGCAGTTTCGGACAGGGAGGGGCAGAGACCCAGTACTTC
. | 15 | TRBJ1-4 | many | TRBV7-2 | CASSTQGPLNEKLFF | TGTGCCAGCAGCACCCAGGGGCCCCTTAATGAAAAACTGTTTTTT
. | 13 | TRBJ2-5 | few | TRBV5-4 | CASSLREKETQYF | TGTGCCAGCAGCTTGCGCGAAAAAGAGACCCAGTACTTC
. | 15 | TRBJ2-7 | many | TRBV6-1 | CASSVGPGRSYEQYF | TGTGCCAGCAGCGTAGGACCGGGACGGTCCTACGAGCAGTACTTC
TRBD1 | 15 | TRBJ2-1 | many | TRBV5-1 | CASSLAPGQYNEQFF | TGCGCCAGCAGCTTGGCCCCGGGACAGTACAATGAGCAGTTCTTC
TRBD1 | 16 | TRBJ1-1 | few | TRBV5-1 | CASSFRTGGANTEAFF | TGCGCCAGCAGCTTCCGGACAGGGGGCGCGAACACTGAAGCTTTCTTT
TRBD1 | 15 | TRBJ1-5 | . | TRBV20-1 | CSARKQGASNQPQHF | TGCAGTGCCAGAAAACAGGGGGCGAGCAATCAGCCCCAGCATTTT
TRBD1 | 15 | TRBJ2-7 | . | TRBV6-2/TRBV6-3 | CASGTPGQIIYEQYF | TGTGCCAGCGGAACGCCGGGACAGATAATCTACGAGCAGTACTTC
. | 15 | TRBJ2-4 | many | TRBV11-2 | CASSLAVIAKNIQYF | TGTGCCAGCAGCTTAGCTGTCATAGCCAAAAACATTCAGTACTTC
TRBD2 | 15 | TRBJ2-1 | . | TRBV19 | CASSRLAGVYNEQFF | TGTGCCAGTAGCCGACTAGCGGGAGTGTACAATGAGCAGTTCTTC